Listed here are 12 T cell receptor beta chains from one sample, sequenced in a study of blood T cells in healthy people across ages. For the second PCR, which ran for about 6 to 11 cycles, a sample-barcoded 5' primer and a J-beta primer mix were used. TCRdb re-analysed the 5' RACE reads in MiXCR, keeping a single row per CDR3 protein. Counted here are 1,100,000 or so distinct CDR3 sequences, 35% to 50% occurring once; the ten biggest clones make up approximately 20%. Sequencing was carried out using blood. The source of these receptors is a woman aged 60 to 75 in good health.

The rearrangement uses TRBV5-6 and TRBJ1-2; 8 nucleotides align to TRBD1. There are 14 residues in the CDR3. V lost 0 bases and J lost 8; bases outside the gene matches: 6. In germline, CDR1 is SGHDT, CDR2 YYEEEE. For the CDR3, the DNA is TGTGCCAGCAGCTTGGCCGGACAGGGACAAGGCTACACCTTC. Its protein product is CASSLAGQGQGYTF.

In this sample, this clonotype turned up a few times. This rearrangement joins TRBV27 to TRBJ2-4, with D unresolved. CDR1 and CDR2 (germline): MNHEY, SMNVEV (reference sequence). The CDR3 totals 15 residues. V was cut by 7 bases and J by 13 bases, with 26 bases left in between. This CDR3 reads CASTTIRGGPGEQYF. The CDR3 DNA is TGTGCCAGCACCACCATAAGAGGTGGCCCTGGAGAGCAGTACTTC.

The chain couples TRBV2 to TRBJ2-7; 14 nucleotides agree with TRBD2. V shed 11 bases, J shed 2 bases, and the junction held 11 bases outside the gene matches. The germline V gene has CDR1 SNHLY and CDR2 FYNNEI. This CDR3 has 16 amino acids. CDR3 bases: TGTGCCCTGGGGGGACTAGCGGGAGATCGGGCCTACGAGCAGTACTTC. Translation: CALGGLAGDRAYEQYF.

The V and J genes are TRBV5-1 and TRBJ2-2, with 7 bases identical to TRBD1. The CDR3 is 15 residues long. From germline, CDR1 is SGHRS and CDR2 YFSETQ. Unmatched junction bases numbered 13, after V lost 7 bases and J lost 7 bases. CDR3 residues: CASHRQGGYGGELFF. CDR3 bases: TGCGCCAGCCACCGACAGGGCGGATACGGCGGGGAGCTGTTTTTT.

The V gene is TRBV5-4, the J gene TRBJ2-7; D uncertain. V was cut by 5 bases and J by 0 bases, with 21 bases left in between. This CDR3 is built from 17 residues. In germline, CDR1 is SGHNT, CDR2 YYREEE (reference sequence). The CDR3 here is CASRQPLGRQRSYEQYF. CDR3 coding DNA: TGTGCCAGCAGACAACCCTTAGGGCGGCAGCGCTCCTACGAGCAGTACTTC.

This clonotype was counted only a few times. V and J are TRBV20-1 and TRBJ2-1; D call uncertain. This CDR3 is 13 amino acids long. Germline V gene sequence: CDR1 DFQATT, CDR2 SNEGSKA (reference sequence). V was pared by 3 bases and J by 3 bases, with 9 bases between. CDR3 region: CSARSDSYNEQFF. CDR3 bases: TGCAGTGCTAGGTCGGATAGCTACAATGAGCAGTTCTTC.

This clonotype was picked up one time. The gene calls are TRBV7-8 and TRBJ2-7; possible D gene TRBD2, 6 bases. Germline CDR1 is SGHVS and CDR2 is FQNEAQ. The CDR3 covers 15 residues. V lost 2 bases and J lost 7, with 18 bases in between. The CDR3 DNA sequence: TGTGCCAGCAGCTTACGAGGGACTCTCATGAGGGAGCAGTACTTC. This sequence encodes CASSLRGTLMREQYF.

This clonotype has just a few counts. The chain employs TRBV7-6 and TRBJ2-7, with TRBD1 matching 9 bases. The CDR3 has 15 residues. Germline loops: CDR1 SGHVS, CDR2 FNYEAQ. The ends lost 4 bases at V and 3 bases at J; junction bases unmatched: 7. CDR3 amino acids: CASSSRTGELYEQYF. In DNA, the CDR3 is TGTGCCAGCAGCTCAAGGACAGGGGAGCTCTACGAGCAGTACTTC. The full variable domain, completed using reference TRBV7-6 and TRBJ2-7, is GAGVSQSPRYKVTKRGQDVALRCDPISGHVSLYWYRQALGQGPEFLTYFNYEAQQDKSGLPNDRFSAERPEGSISTLTIQRTEQRDSAMYRCASSSRTGELYEQYFGPGTRLTVT.

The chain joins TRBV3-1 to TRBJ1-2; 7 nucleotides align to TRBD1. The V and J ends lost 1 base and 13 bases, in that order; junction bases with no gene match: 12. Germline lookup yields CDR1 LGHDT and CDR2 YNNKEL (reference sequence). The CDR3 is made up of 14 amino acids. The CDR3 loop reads CASSQGAPGTECTF. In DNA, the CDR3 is TGTGCCAGCAGCCAAGGAGCGCCTGGGACAGAATGCACCTTC.

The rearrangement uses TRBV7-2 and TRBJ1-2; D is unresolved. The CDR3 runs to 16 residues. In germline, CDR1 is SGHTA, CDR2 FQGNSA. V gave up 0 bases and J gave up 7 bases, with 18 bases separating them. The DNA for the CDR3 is TGTGCCAGCAGCTTAGCCTTAGACCGGATCGCGGGTGGCTACACCTTC. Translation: CASSLALDRIAGGYTF.

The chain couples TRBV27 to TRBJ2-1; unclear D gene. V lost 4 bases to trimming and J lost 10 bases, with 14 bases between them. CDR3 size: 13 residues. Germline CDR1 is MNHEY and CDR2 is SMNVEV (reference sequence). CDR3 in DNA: TGTGCCAGCAGTTCCTCCTTCTACGGGGAGCAGTTCTTC. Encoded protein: CASSSSFYGEQFF.

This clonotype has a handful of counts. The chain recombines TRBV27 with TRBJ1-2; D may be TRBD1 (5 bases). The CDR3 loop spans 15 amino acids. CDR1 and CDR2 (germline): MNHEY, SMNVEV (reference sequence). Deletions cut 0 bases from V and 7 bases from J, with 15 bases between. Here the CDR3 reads CASSLSSRWGGGYTF. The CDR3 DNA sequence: TGTGCCAGCAGTTTATCGAGTCGCTGGGGGGGTGGCTACACCTTC.